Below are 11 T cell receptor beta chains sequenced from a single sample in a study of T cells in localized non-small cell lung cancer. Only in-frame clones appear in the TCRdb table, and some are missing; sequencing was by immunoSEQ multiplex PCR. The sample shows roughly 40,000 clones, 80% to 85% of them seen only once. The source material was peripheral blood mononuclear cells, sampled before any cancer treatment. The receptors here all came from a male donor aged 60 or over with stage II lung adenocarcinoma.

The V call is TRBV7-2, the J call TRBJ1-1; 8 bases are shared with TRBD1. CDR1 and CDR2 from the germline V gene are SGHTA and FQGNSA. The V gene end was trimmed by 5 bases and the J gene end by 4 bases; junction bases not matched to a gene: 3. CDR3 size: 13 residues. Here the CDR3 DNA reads TGTGCCAGCAGCCCTGGACAGGGCACTGAAGCTTTCTTT. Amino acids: CASSPGQGTEAFF.

As DNA, the CDR3 is TGCGCCAGCAGCTTGAGCCAGGGCTACGAGCAGTACTTC. It yields the protein CASSLSQGYEQYF. The chain has TRBV5-1 and TRBJ2-7; tentative D call: TRBD1 (5 bases). V shed 1 base and J shed 3 bases, with 8 bases lying between them. The germline V gene encodes CDR1 SGHRS and CDR2 YFSETQ. The CDR3 runs to 13 residues.

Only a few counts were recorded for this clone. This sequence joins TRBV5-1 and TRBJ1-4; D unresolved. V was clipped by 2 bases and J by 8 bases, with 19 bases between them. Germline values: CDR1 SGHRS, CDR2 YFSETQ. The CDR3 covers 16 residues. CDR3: CASSFDPTGLAEKLFF. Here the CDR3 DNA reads TGCGCCAGCAGCTTCGACCCCACGGGGTTAGCGGAAAAACTGTTTTTT.

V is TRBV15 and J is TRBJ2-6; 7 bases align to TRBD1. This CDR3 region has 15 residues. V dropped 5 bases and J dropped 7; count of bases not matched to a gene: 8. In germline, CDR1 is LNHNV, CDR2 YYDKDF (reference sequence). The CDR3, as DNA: TGTGCCACCAGCGGTGGACAGGCAGGAGCCAACGTCCTGACTTTC. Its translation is CATSGGQAGANVLTF.

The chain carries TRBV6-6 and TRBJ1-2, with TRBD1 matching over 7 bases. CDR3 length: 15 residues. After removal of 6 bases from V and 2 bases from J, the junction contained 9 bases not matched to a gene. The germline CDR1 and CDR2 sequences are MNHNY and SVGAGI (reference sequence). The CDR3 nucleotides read TGTGCCAGCAGCTACGGGGACAGCCGAAACTATGGCTACACCTTC. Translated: CASSYGDSRNYGYTF.

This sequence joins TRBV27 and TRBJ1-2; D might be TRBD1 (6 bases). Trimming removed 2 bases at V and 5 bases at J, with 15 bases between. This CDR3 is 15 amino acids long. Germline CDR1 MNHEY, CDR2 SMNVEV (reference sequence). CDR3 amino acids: CASSLTGGPGYGYTF. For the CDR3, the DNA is TGTGCCAGCAGTTTAACGGGGGGCCCTGGATATGGCTACACCTTC.

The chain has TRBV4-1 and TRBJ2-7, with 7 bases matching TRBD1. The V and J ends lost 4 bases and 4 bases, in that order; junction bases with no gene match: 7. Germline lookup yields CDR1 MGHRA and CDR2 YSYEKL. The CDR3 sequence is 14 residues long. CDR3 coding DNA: TGCGCCAGCAGCCCCGACAGGGTTGGTTACGAGCAGTACTTC. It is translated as CASSPDRVGYEQYF.

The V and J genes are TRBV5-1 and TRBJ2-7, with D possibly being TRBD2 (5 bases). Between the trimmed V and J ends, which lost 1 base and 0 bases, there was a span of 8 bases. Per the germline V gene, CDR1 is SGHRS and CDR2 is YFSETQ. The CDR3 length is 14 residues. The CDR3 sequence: CASSLPEGSYEQYF. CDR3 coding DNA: TGCGCCAGCAGCTTGCCCGAGGGCTCCTACGAGCAGTACTTC.

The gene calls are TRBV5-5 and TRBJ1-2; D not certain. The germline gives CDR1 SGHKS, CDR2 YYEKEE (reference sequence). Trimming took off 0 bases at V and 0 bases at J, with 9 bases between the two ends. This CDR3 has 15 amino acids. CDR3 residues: CASSLVEGANYGYTF. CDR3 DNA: TGTGCCAGCAGCTTGGTGGAGGGAGCTAACTATGGCTACACCTTC.

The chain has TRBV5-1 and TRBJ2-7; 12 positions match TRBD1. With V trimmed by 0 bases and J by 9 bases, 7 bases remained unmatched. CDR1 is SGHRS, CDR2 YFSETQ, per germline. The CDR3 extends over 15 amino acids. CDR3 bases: TGCGCCAGCAGCTTGGAGGGACAGGGGGCGCAGGTGCAGTACTTC. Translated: CASSLEGQGAQVQYF.

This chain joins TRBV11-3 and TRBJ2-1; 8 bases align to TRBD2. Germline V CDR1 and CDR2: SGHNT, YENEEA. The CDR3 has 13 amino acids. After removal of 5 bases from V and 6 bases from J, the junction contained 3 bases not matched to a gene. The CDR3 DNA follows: TGTGCCAGCAGCGATCTAGCGGGCAATGAGCAGTTCTTC. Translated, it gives CASSDLAGNEQFF.